The 20 T cell receptor beta chains given below trace back to one sample, sequenced in a study of T cell responses to AZD1222 COVID-19 vaccine. The repertoire was sequenced with immunoSEQ multiplex PCR; TCRdb's copy has only in-frame clones and lacks some. In the table there are over 110,000 clones, 93% of which are singletons. The source was peripheral blood, collected after recovery from COVID-19. The receptors derive from an adult who had recovered from COVID-19.

The V and J genes are TRBV30 and TRBJ1-5; D unresolved. V was trimmed by 1 base and J by 3 bases, leaving 7 bases between them. Germline values: CDR1 GTSNPN, CDR2 SVGIG (reference sequence). This CDR3 has 13 amino acids. Here the CDR3 reads CAWSGGSNQPQHF. CDR3 DNA: TGTGCCTGGAGTGGGGGATCCAATCAGCCCCAGCATTTT.

The V and J genes are TRBV3-1 (or the pseudogene TRBV3-2) and TRBJ1-1; 7 bases line up with TRBD1. Germline loops: CDR1 LGHDT, CDR2 YNNKEL (reference sequence). Trimming at V came to 4 bases and at J to 6 bases, leaving 8 bases not matched to a gene. This CDR3 contains 14 residues. The DNA of the CDR3 is TGTGCCAGCAGCCTCGGCCCAGGGGGGTCTGAAGCTTTCTTT. Translating it yields CASSLGPGGSEAFF.

The chain joins TRBV2 to TRBJ1-4; D is perhaps TRBD1 (5 bases). CDR1 is SNHLY and CDR2 is FYNNEI in the germline V gene. The CDR3 has 14 amino acids. The germline V and J ends were trimmed by 4 bases and 7 bases, with 13 bases remaining between them. The chain's CDR3 is CASSAEGSSEKLFF. The CDR3 DNA sequence: TGTGCCAGCAGTGCGGAGGGGTCGAGTGAAAAACTGTTTTTT.

The chain is built from TRBV18 and TRBJ1-6; D is possibly TRBD1 (5 bases). V gave up 0 bases and J gave up 5 bases, with 14 bases separating them. This CDR3 has 17 residues. Germline loops: CDR1 KGHSH, CDR2 LQKENI. The CDR3 coding sequence is TGTGCCAGCTCACCACCCACAGGAGGGGCTGATAATTCACCCCTCCACTTT. Amino acids: CASSPPTGGADNSPLHF.

The V call is TRBV6-4, the J call TRBJ1-6; no reliable D call. V lost 4 bases, J lost 9 bases, and 16 bases lay in between. Per the germline V gene, CDR1 is MRHNA and CDR2 is SNTAGT. The CDR3 totals 15 residues. Here the CDR3 DNA reads TGTGCCAGCAGTGGCACGGACGGAGGGTCTTCACCCCTCCACTTT. Residues: CASSGTDGGSSPLHF.

The chain recombines TRBV7-8 with TRBJ1-2, with D unresolved. Trimming removed 1 base from V and 4 bases from J, with 7 bases in between. The CDR3 contains 13 residues. Germline V lookup: CDR1 SGHVS, CDR2 FQNEAQ. In nucleotides, the CDR3 is TGTGCCAGCAGCTTAGTACAGTCCTATGGCTACACCTTC. It is translated as CASSLVQSYGYTF. Full variable domain (missing parts from reference TRBV7-8 and TRBJ1-2): GAGVSQSPRYKVAKRGQDVALRCDPISGHVSLFWYQQALGQGPEFLTYFQNEAQLDKSGLPSDRFFAERPEGSVSTLKIQRTQQEDSAVYLCASSLVQSYGYTFGSGTRLTVV.

The genes are TRBV9 and TRBJ1-3; D is unresolved. Trimming took 4 bases from V and 4 from J, leaving 15 bases between them. Germline CDR1 is SGDLS and CDR2 is YYNGEE. This CDR3 spans 15 amino acids. Written as DNA, the CDR3 is TGTGCCAGCAGCTCAAGATGGAACTCCGGAAACACCATATATTTT. This gives the protein CASSSRWNSGNTIYF.

The chain links TRBV2 to TRBJ2-7, with no clear D. V was pared by 7 bases and J by 2 bases, with 9 bases between. The CDR3 length is 12 residues. Germline V gene lookup returns CDR1 SNHLY and CDR2 FYNNEI. The DNA of the CDR3 is TGTGCCAGCAAACGCGATCCCTACGAGCAGTACTTC. Translated: CASKRDPYEQYF.

V usage is TRBV28 and J usage is TRBJ2-7, with 7 nucleotides matching TRBD2. In germline, CDR1 is MDHEN, CDR2 SYDVKM. This CDR3 is built from 14 residues. The trim removed 4 bases at V and 0 bases at J, leaving 3 bases unmatched. The CDR3 here is CASSWGGSSYEQYF. The DNA for the CDR3 is TGTGCCAGCAGTTGGGGGGGGAGCTCCTACGAGCAGTACTTC.

This clone was detected once. This rearrangement joins TRBV2 to TRBJ2-3; a weak D match, TRBD1 (6 bases). This CDR3 spans 17 amino acids. CDR1 is SNHLY and CDR2 is FYNNEI in the germline V gene. V was trimmed by 0 bases and J by 5 bases, leaving 18 bases between them. DNA for the CDR3: TGTGCCAGCAGTGAAGCTCACAGGGTTGGTATAGGAGATACGCAGTATTTT. Amino acids: CASSEAHRVGIGDTQYF.

The chain links TRBV5-6 to TRBJ1-3; 8 positions match TRBD1. CDR3 length: 16 residues. Losses at the gene ends were 5 bases for V and 0 bases for J; bases not matched to a gene: 7. Germline CDR1 and CDR2: SGHDT and YYEEEE. CDR3 amino acids: CASSLRQGPSGNTIYF. The CDR3 coding sequence is TGTGCCAGCAGTCTGAGACAGGGGCCCTCTGGAAACACCATATATTTT.

This clone occurred once. The rearrangement links TRBV11-2 to TRBJ1-4; the match to TRBD1 covers 8 bases. J was trimmed by 4 bases and V by 5 bases; bases with no gene match: 15. The V gene's germline CDR1 is SGHAT and CDR2 FQNNGV. The CDR3 covers 18 residues. CDR3 coding DNA: TGTGCCAGCAGCCTATTCCCGGGACAGGCGAGGGATAATGAAAAACTGTTTTTT. Encoded protein: CASSLFPGQARDNEKLFF.

This chain connects TRBV28 to TRBJ1-2; 7 bases are shared with TRBD1. The CDR3 consists of 15 residues. Germline trimming cut 4 bases from V and 8 bases from J; bases unmatched to any gene: 13. Germline CDR1 and CDR2: MDHEN and SYDVKM. The CDR3 loop is CASSSAGTASWGYTF. CDR3 nucleotides: TGTGCCAGCAGTTCGGCCGGGACAGCATCCTGGGGCTACACCTTC.

This chain uses TRBV7-6 with TRBJ2-1; 10 nucleotides align to TRBD2. CDR1 is SGHVS and CDR2 is FNYEAQ in the germline V gene. The CDR3 loop spans 17 amino acids. Germline trimming cut 0 bases from V and 2 bases from J; bases unmatched to any gene: 4. CDR3 DNA: TGTGCCAGCAGCTTAGCAGCGGGAGGGGGGACCTACAATGAGCAGTTCTTC. This translates into CASSLAAGGGTYNEQFF.

This chain uses TRBV28 with TRBJ2-4, with 7 bases that match TRBD1. The V gene end was trimmed by 6 bases and the J gene end by 7 bases; junction bases not matched to a gene: 12. CDR1 MDHEN and CDR2 SYDVKM come from the germline V gene. The length of the CDR3 is 15 residues. The CDR3 region has the DNA TGTGCCAGCAGCCAATCCGACAGGGTGGTGAACATTCAGTACTTC. Protein sequence: CASSQSDRVVNIQYF.

The J gene is TRBJ1-1, the V gene TRBV4-2; D call uncertain. V was shortened by 3 bases and J by 4 bases, with 15 bases between the two germline ends. The germline V gene has CDR1 LGHNA and CDR2 YNFKEQ. This CDR3 contains 15 residues. The CDR3 loop is CASSHRGGPTTEAFF. As DNA, the CDR3 is TGTGCCAGCAGCCACCGGGGAGGCCCAACCACTGAAGCTTTCTTT.

The CDR3 here is CASSDNTEAFF. As DNA, the CDR3 is TGTGCCAGTTCGGACAACACTGAAGCTTTCTTT. The V gene is TRBV6-5, the J gene TRBJ1-1; no definite D call. Deletions cut 9 bases from V and 2 bases from J, with 7 bases between. CDR3 length: 11 residues. Germline CDR1 reads MNHEY; CDR2 reads SVGAGI.

V usage is TRBV29-1 and J usage is TRBJ1-2; D not resolved. V was pared by 6 bases and J by 4 bases, with 9 bases between. Germline V CDR1 and CDR2: SQVTM, ANQGSEA. The CDR3 covers 11 residues. CDR3 coding DNA: TGCAGCGTCAGGACCTCCTATGGCTACACCTTC. It is translated as CSVRTSYGYTF.

The V and J genes are TRBV28 and TRBJ1-1; 7 bases line up with TRBD1. CDR3 size: 11 residues. CDR1 is MDHEN and CDR2 is SYDVKM in the germline V gene. Trimming removed 4 bases from V and 9 bases from J; junction bases left unmatched: 2. The CDR3 loop reads CASSWDSKAFF. The CDR3 DNA follows: TGTGCCAGCAGTTGGGACAGCAAAGCTTTCTTT.

The V gene is TRBV10-3, the J gene TRBJ1-3; possibly TRBD1 for D (5 bases). V lost 0 bases and J 4 bases, leaving 10 bases between the germline ends. CDR1 is ENHRY and CDR2 is SYGVKD in the germline V gene. The CDR3 has 15 residues. CDR3 loop: CAISESRTRGNTIYF. CDR3 in DNA: TGTGCCATCAGTGAGTCGAGGACAAGGGGAAACACCATATATTTT.